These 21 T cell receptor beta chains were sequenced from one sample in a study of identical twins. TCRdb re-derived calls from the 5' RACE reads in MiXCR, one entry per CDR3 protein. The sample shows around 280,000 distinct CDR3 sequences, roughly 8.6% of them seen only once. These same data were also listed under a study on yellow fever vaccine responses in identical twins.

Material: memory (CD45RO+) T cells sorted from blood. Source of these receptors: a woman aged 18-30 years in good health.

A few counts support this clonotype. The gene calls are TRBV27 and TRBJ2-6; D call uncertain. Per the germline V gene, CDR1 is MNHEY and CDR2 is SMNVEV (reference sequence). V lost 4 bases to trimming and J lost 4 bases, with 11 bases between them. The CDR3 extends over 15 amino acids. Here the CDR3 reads CASSSTVGGANVLTF. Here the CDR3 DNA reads TGTGCCAGCAGTTCCACCGTGGGAGGGGCCAACGTCCTGACTTTC. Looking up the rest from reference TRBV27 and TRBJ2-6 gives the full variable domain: EAQVTQNPRYLITVTGKKLTVTCSQNMNHEYMSWYRQDPGLGLRQIYYSMNVEVTDKGDVPEGYKVSRKEKRNFPLILESPSPNQTSLYFCASSSTVGGANVLTFGAGSRLTVL.

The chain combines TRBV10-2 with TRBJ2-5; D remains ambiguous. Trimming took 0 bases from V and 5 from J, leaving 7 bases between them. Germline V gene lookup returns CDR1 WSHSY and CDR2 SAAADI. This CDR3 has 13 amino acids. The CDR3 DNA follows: TGCGCCAGCAGTGAGTCGACGTGGGAGACCCAGTACTTC. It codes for CASSESTWETQYF.

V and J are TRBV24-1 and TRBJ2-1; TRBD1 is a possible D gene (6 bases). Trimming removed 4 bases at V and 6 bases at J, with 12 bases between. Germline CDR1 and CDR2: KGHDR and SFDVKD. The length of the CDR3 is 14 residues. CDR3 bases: TGTGCCACCAGTGACCCAAACAGGGCCAATGAGCAGTTCTTC. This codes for CATSDPNRANEQFF.

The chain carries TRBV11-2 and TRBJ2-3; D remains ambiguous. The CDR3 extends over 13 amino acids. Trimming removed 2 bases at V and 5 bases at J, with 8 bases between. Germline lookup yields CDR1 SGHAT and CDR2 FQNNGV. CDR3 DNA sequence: TGTGCCAGCAGCTTAATCCGGATAGATACGCAGTATTTT. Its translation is CASSLIRIDTQYF. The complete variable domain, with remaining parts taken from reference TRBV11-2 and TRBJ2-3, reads EAGVAQSPRYKIIEKRQSVAFWCNPISGHATLYWYQQILGQGPKLLIQFQNNGVVDDSQLPKDRFSAERLKGVDSTLKIQPAKLEDSAVYLCASSLIRIDTQYFGPGTRLTVL.

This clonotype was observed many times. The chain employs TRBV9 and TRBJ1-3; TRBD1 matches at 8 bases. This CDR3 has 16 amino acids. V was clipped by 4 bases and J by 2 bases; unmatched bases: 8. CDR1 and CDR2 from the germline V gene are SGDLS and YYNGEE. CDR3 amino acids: CASSTIADRAGNTIYF. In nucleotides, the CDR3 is TGTGCCAGCAGCACGATAGCGGACAGGGCTGGAAACACCATATATTTT.

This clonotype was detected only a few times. CDR3 amino acids: CASSLTGGSGEQFF. DNA of the CDR3: TGCGCCAGCAGCTTGACAGGGGGCTCAGGTGAGCAGTTCTTC. The J gene is TRBJ2-1, the V gene TRBV5-1; TRBD1 aligns across 9 bases. Germline V gives CDR1 SGHRS, CDR2 YFSETQ. V lost 1 base to trimming and J lost 9 bases; unmatched junction nucleotides: 5. The CDR3 runs 14 residues.

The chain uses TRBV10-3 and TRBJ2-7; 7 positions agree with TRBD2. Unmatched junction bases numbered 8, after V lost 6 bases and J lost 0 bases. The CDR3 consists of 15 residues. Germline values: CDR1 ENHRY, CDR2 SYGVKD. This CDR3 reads CAIRDGLDTSYEQYF. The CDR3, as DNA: TGTGCCATCAGAGATGGACTAGACACCTCCTACGAGCAGTACTTC.

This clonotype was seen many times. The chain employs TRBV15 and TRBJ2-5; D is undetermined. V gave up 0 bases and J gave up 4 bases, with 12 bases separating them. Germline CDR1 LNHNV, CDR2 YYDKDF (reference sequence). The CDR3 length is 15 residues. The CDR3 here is CATSRDRAERETQYF. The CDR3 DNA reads TGTGCCACCAGCAGAGATCGGGCCGAAAGAGAGACCCAGTACTTC.

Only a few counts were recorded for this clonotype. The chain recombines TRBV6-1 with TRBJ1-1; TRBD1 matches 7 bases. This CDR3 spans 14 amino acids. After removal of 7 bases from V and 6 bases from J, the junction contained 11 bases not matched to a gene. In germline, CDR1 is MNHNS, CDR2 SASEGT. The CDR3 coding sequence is TGTGCCAGCACTACGGACAGGCTGACCTCTGAAGCTTTCTTT. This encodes CASTTDRLTSEAFF.

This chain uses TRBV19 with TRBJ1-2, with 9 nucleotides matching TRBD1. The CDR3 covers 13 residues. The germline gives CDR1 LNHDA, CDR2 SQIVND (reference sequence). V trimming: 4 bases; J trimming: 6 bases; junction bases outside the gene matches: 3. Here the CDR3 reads CASSTRTGDGYTF. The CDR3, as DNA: TGTGCCAGTAGTACCCGGACAGGGGATGGCTACACCTTC.

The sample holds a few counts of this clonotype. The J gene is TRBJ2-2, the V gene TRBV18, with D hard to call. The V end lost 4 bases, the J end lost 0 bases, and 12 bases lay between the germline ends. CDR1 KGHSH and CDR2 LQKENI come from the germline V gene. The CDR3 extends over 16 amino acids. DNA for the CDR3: TGTGCCAGCTCACTGGTCGGACCCCCGAACACCGGGGAGCTGTTTTTT. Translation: CASSLVGPPNTGELFF.

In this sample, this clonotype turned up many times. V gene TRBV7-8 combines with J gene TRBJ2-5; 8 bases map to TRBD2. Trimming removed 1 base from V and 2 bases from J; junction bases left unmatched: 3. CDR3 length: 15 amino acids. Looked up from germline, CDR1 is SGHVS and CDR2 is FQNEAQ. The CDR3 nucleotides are TGTGCCAGCAGCTTAGAAACTAGCGGTCAAGAGACCCAGTACTTC. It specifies CASSLETSGQETQYF.

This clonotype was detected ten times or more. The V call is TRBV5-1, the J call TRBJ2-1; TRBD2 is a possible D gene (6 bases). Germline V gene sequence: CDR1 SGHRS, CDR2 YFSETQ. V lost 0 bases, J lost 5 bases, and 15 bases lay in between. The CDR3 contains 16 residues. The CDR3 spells CASSLGLASTNNEQFF. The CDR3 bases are TGCGCCAGCAGCTTGGGTCTAGCGTCCACCAACAATGAGCAGTTCTTC.

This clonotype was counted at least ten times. The CDR3 reads CSVGRGTNTGELFF. In nucleotides, the CDR3 is TGCAGCGTTGGGCGGGGTACGAACACCGGGGAGCTGTTTTTT. The chain joins TRBV29-1 to TRBJ2-2; D may be TRBD2 (6 bases). The length of the CDR3 is 14 residues. Germline V gives CDR1 SQVTM, CDR2 ANQGSEA. V was trimmed by 4 bases and J by 0 bases, leaving 9 bases between them.

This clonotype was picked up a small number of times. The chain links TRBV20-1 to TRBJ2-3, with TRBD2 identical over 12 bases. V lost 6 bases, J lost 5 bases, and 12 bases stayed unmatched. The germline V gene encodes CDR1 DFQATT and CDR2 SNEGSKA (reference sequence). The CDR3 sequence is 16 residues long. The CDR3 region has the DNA TGCAGTGCCCGGCGCGCTAGCGGGGGGGTAGAAGATACGCAGTATTTT. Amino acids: CSARRASGGVEDTQYF.

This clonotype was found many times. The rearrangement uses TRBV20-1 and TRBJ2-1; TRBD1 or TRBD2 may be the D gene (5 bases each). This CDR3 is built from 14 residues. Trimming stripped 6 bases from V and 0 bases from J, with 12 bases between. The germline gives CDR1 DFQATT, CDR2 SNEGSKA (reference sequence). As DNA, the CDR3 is TGCAGTGCGGGGGAGTTATCCTCCTACAATGAGCAGTTCTTC. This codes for CSAGELSSYNEQFF.

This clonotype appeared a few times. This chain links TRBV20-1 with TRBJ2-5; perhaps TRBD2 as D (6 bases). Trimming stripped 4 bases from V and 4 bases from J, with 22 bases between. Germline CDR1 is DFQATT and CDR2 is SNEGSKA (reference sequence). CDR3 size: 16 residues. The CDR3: CSATMLRGSPLETQYF. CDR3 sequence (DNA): TGCAGTGCTACGATGCTGCGGGGTTCCCCTCTAGAGACCCAGTACTTC.

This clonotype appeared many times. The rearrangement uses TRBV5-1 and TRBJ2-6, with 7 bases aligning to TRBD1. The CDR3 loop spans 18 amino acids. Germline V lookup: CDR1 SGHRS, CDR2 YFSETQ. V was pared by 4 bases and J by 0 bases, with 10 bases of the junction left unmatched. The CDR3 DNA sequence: TGCGCCAGCAGCACGTCGATGGGACAGAGCTCTGGGGCCAACGTCCTGACTTTC. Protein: CASSTSMGQSSGANVLTF.

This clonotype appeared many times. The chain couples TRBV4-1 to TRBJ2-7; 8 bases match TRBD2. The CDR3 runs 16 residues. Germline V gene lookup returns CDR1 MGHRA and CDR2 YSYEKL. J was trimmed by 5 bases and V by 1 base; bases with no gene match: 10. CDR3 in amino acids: CASSQVASGRSHEQYF. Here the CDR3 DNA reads TGCGCCAGCAGCCAAGTAGCCAGCGGGAGATCCCACGAGCAGTACTTC.

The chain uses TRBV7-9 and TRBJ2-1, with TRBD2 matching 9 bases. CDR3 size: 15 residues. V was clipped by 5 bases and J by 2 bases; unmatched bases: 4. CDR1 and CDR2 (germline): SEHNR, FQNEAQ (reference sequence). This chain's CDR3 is CASSRGLATYNEQFF. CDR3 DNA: TGTGCCAGCAGCAGAGGACTAGCGACCTACAATGAGCAGTTCTTC.

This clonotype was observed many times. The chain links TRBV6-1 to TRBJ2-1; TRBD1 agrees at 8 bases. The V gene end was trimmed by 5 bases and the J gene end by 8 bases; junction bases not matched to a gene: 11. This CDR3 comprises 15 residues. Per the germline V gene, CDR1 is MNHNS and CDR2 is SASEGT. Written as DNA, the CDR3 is TGTGCCAGCAGTCAGACAGGGGAGCCTTACGATGAGCAGTTCTTC. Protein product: CASSQTGEPYDEQFF.